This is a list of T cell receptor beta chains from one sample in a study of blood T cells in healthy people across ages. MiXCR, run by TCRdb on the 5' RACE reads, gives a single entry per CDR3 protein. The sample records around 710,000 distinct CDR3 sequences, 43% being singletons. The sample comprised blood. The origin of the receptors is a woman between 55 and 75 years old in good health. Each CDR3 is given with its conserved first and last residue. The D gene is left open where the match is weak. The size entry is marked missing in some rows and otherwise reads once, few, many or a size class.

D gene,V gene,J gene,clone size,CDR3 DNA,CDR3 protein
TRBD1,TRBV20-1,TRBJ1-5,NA,TGCAGTGCTAGTTCCGGGACAGCTAGCAATCAGCCCCAGCATTTT,CSASSGTASNQPQHF
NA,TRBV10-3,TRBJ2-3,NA,TGTGCCATCAACCCTGGGGGCGGGGCGGATACGCAGTATTTT,CAINPGGGADTQYF
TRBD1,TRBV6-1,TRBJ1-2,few,TGTGCCAGCAGTTCGACAGGGGGCGCGAATGGCTACACCTTC,CASSSTGGANGYTF
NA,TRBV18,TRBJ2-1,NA,TGTGCCAGCTCACCACGGGGGGATATCGGTGAGCAGTTCTTC,CASSPRGDIGEQFF
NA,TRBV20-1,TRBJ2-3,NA,TGCAGTGCTAGAGTACCCGGAAGCACAGATACGCAGTATTTT,CSARVPGSTDTQYF
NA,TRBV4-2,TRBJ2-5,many,TGTGCCAGCAGCCAAGAAGGGGGGGGGCGAGAGACCCAGTACTTC,CASSQEGGGRETQYF
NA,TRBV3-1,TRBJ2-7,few,TGTGCCAGCAGCCAAGATGCCAGGGGAGACGAGCAGTACTTC,CASSQDARGDEQYF
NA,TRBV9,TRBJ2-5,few,TGTGCCAGCAGCCCCCAGGGGGGAATTGGAGAGACCCAGTACTTC,CASSPQGGIGETQYF
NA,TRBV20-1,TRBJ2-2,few,TGCAGTGCTCCAAAAGTACAGGGTGACGGGGAGCTGTTTTTT,CSAPKVQGDGELFF
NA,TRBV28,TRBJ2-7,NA,TGTGCCAGCAGTGGCATGGGGGGTACTTACGAGCAGTACTTC,CASSGMGGTYEQYF
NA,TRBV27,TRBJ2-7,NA,TGTGCCAGCAGCTGGTCCCGGGACACCTCCTACGAGCAGTACTTC,CASSWSRDTSYEQYF
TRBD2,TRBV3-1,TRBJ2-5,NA,TGTGCCAGCAGCCAGACTAGCGGGGGGGGTCGAGAGACCCAGTACTTC,CASSQTSGGGRETQYF
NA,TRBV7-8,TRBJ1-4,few,TGTGCCAGCGGGGTAACTAATGAAAAACTGTTTTTT,CASGVTNEKLFF
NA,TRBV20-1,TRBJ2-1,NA,TGCAGTGCAAAACCCGGCACTGAGCAGTTCTTC,CSAKPGTEQFF
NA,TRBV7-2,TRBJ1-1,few,TGTGCCAGCAGCTTCAGTAGGGCTGAAGCTTTCTTT,CASSFSRAEAFF
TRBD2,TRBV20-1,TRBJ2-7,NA,TGCAGTGCGAGATGGCCAGCGGGGGACTACAATGAGCAGTACTTC,CSARWPAGDYNEQYF
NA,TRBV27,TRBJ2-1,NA,TGTGCCAGCAGTTTGATCCCGCACAATCAGCAGGGTGAGCAGTTCTTC,CASSLIPHNQQGEQFF
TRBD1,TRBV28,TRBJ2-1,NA,TGTGCCAGCAGTTCGATTGAGGGGGCGCAGAATGAGCAGTTCTTC,CASSSIEGAQNEQFF
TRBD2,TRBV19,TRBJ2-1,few,TGTGCCAGTAGACTAGCGGACCTCTCCTACAATGAGCAGTTCTTC,CASRLADLSYNEQFF
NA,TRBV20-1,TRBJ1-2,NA,TGCAGTGCTAGTGAAGGCAGAACTAACTATGGCTACACCTTC,CSASEGRTNYGYTF
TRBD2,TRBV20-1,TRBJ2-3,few,TGCAGTGCAACCGGGACTAGCGGGGGAGTTTCAGATACGCAGTATTTT,CSATGTSGGVSDTQYF
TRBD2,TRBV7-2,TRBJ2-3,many,TGTGCCAGCAGCTTAACAGCGGGAGTTTCAGATACGCAGTATTTT,CASSLTAGVSDTQYF
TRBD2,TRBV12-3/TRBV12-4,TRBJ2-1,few,TGTGCCAGCAGTCCAGGTGGGACTAGGAACAATGAGCAGTTCTTC,CASSPGGTRNNEQFF
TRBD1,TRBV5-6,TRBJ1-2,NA,TGTGCCAGCAGCTTGGGAGCCCTCCGGGACAGAGGCCTCTATGGCTACACCTTC,CASSLGALRDRGLYGYTF
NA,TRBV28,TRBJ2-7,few,TGTGCCAGCAGAGGACCACAGGGCCACGAGCAGTACTTC,CASRGPQGHEQYF
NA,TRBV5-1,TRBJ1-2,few,TGCGCCAGCAGCACCGGGACGTTAGCTAACTATGGCTACACCTTC,CASSTGTLANYGYTF
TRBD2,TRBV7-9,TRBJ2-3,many,TGTGCCAGCAGCTCGGGACTAGCGGACACAGATACGCAGTATTTT,CASSSGLADTDTQYF
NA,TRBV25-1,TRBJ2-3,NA,TGTGCCAGCAGTGAATATTCCTCAGATACGCAGTATTTT,CASSEYSSDTQYF
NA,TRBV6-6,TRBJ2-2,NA,TGTGCCAGCAGCATGAGGGCCGGGGACACCGGGGAGCTGTTTTTT,CASSMRAGDTGELFF
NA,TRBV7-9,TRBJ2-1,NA,TGTGCCAGCAGCTTAGATGGTCCTGTTAATGAGCAGTTCTTC,CASSLDGPVNEQFF
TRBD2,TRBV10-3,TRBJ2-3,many,TGTGCCACCTGGACTAGCGGGAGTTCTGCAGATACGCAGTATTTT,CATWTSGSSADTQYF
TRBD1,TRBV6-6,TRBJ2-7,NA,TGTGCCAGCAGTCCACTAGACAGGGTTCCTTCCTACGAGCAGTACTTC,CASSPLDRVPSYEQYF
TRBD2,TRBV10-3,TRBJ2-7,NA,TGTGCCTCCGGGGCGACTAGCGGGAGAGGGGACTACGAGCAGTACTTC,CASGATSGRGDYEQYF
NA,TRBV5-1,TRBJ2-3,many,TGCGCCAGCAGCTCCGGACAGCCCAACACAGATACGCAGTATTTT,CASSSGQPNTDTQYF
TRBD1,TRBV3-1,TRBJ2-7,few,TGTGCCAGCAGCCGGCGACAGGGCTACGAGCAGTACTTC,CASSRRQGYEQYF
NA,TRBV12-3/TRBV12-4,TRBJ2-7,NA,TGTGCCAGCAGTTTAGATGGGGGTCACTACGAGCAGTACTTC,CASSLDGGHYEQYF
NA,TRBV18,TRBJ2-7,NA,TGTGCCAGCTCACCGGCGGGACAGCCTACCTACGAGCAGTACTTC,CASSPAGQPTYEQYF
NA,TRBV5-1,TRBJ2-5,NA,TGCGCCAGCAGCTTGACAGGGCCGGGGACCCAGTACTTC,CASSLTGPGTQYF
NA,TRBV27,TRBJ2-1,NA,TGTGCCAGCAGCATCGAGACGGGGACATACAATGAGCAGTTCTTC,CASSIETGTYNEQFF
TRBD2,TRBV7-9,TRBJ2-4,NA,TGTGCCAGCAGCCCCGCAGGACTAGCGGGAGCTAACATTCAGTACTTC,CASSPAGLAGANIQYF
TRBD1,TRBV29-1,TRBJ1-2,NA,TGCAGCGCGGGACAGTACTATGGCTACACCTTC,CSAGQYYGYTF
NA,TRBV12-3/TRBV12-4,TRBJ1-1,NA,TGTGCCAGCAGTAGGAACAGCAACACTGAAGCTTTCTTT,CASSRNSNTEAFF
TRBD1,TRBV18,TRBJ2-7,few,TGTGCCAGCTCACCAGGGACAGGGGACCCCTACGAGCAGTACTTC,CASSPGTGDPYEQYF
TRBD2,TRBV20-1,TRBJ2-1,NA,TGCAGTGCTAGAGATATTCGGACTAGCGGGAGCGGCAATGAGCAGTTCTTC,CSARDIRTSGSGNEQFF
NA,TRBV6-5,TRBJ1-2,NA,TGTGCCAGCAGTTACTCGATAGGGGTTTCCGTAAGAGGCTACACCTTC,CASSYSIGVSVRGYTF
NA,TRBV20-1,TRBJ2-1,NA,TGCAGTGCGAATGTCCGTGAGCAGTTCTTC,CSANVREQFF
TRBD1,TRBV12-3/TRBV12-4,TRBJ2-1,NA,TGTGCCAGCACCCCTGTACAGGGGAGCCCCTACAATGAGCAGTTCTTC,CASTPVQGSPYNEQFF
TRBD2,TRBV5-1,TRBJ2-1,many,TGCGCCAGCAGCTTGGCCATCGCTAGCGGGAGTGATGAGCAGTTCTTC,CASSLAIASGSDEQFF
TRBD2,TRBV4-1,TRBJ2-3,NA,TGCGCCAGCAGCCAAGCGGATTCGGGCGGGGGGGCGGCAGATACGCAGTATTTT,CASSQADSGGGAADTQYF
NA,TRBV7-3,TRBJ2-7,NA,TGTGCCAGCAGCTTGGGGGCAAGCGGGGTAAGTTCCGAGCAGTACTTC,CASSLGASGVSSEQYF
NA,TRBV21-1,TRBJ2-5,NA,TGTGCCAGCAGCAAAGTTCGGGGAGTGACCCAGTACTTC,CASSKVRGVTQYF
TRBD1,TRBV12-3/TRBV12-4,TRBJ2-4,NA,TGTGCCAGCACCCTCCGGACAGGGGCTTACGGGGAGCAGTACTTC,CASTLRTGAYGEQYF